The 19 T cell receptor beta chains given below trace back to one sample, sequenced in a study of OX40 agonist ivuxolimab in advanced cancers. Using immunoSEQ multiplex PCR, the repertoire was profiled, and TCRdb retains in-frame clones only, with some absent. The table includes 80,000 or so clones, over 85% detected once. The sample here was CD4+ or CD8+ T cells sorted from blood, taken in a trial of the OX40 agonist ivuxolimab. These receptors came from an adult with an advanced solid tumor such as melanoma, head and neck, liver or kidney cancer.

This sequence joins TRBV10-3 and TRBJ1-4; no reliable D call. CDR3 size: 12 residues. Germline loops: CDR1 ENHRY, CDR2 SYGVKD. Deletions cut 6 bases from V and 7 bases from J, with 9 bases between. The CDR3 spells CAIRGGAEKLFF. Here the CDR3 DNA reads TGTGCCATCAGGGGCGGAGCTGAAAAACTGTTTTTT.

The rearrangement uses TRBV27 and TRBJ2-1; 8 positions match TRBD2. CDR3 size: 14 residues. Germline trimming cut 5 bases from V and 7 bases from J; bases unmatched to any gene: 7. CDR1 is MNHEY, CDR2 SMNVEV, per germline (reference sequence). CDR3 sequence (DNA): TGTGCCAGCAGTGTTCTAACGGGAGGGAATGAGCAGTTCTTC. Translating it yields CASSVLTGGNEQFF.

The genes are TRBV19 and TRBJ1-3, with a tentative D call TRBD1 (5 bases). The CDR3 totals 15 residues. Germline CDR1 reads LNHDA; CDR2 reads SQIVND (reference sequence). V lost 4 bases and J 4 bases, leaving 14 bases between the germline ends. CDR3 residues: CASSTDSSSGNTIYF. Here the CDR3 DNA reads TGTGCCAGTAGTACAGACAGTTCATCCGGAAACACCATATATTTT.

The chain is built from TRBV5-1 and TRBJ2-6; the D gene is possibly TRBD2 (6 bases). The CDR3 runs 14 residues. V was shortened by 6 bases and J by 4 bases, with 11 bases between the two germline ends. Germline V lookup: CDR1 SGHRS, CDR2 YFSETQ. CDR3 sequence reads: CASMEGGGANVLTF. For the CDR3, the DNA is TGCGCCAGCATGGAGGGTGGCGGGGCCAACGTCCTGACTTTC.

The chain carries TRBV6-5 and TRBJ2-7; maybe TRBD1 (7 bases). The CDR3 extends over 14 amino acids. V was shortened by 11 bases and J by 1 base, with 18 bases between the two germline ends. Germline V gene sequence: CDR1 MNHEY, CDR2 SVGAGI. The CDR3 sequence: CAARRAGGSYEQYF. In DNA form, the CDR3 reads TGTGCCGCGAGACGGGCAGGGGGGTCCTACGAGCAGTACTTC.

The CDR3 region is CASSRGRIADGYTF. In DNA, the CDR3 is TGTGCCAGCAGCCGGGGGCGTATAGCGGATGGCTACACCTTC. The V call is TRBV27, the J call TRBJ1-2; weak D call: TRBD1 (6 bases). Germline V gene sequence: CDR1 MNHEY, CDR2 SMNVEV (reference sequence). The V end lost 6 bases, the J end lost 6 bases, and 17 bases lay between the germline ends. The CDR3 extends over 14 amino acids.

The rearrangement links TRBV19 to TRBJ2-5, with 8 nucleotides matching TRBD2. CDR3 length: 14 amino acids. Germline values: CDR1 LNHDA, CDR2 SQIVND (reference sequence). V lost 5 bases to trimming and J lost 1 base; unmatched junction nucleotides: 3. CDR3 sequence (DNA): TGTGCCAGTAGTCGGCTAGCGGGCCAAGAGACCCAGTACTTC. It yields the protein CASSRLAGQETQYF.

The chain uses TRBV27 and TRBJ2-2, with 8 bases that match TRBD1. Germline V gene data show CDR1 as MNHEY and CDR2 as SMNVEV (reference sequence). The V gene end was trimmed by 5 bases and the J gene end by 4 bases; junction bases not matched to a gene: 21. There are 20 residues in the CDR3. This chain's CDR3 is CASSPRRDRTLLAGTGELFF. The CDR3 nucleotides are TGTGCCAGCAGTCCCCGTAGGGACAGGACCTTGTTGGCGGGCACCGGGGAGCTGTTTTTT.

The chain links TRBV7-9 to TRBJ1-1; D unresolved. The CDR3 consists of 14 residues. V was clipped by 6 bases and J by 4 bases, with 15 bases between them. Germline CDR1 reads SEHNR; CDR2 reads FQNEAQ (reference sequence). The CDR3 sequence: CASRQTASSTEAFF. For the CDR3, the DNA is TGTGCCAGCAGGCAAACGGCCAGCTCCACTGAAGCTTTCTTT.

This chain uses TRBV13 with TRBJ1-2, with no clear D. The V end lost 5 bases, the J end lost 8 bases, and 24 bases lay between the germline ends. The CDR3 loop spans 16 amino acids. The germline gives CDR1 PRHDT, CDR2 FYEKMQ (reference sequence). This CDR3 is CASSLEFLSREEGYTF. CDR3 nucleotides: TGTGCCAGCAGCCTTGAATTCCTCAGCCGGGAGGAGGGCTACACCTTC.

This chain links TRBV2 with TRBJ2-5, with 9 bases fitting TRBD2. Germline-derived CDR1 and CDR2 are SNHLY and FYNNEI. The CDR3 runs 14 residues. V shed 8 bases, J shed 5 bases, and the junction held 9 bases outside the gene matches. The CDR3 loop reads CASLQAGGLETQYF. The CDR3 nucleotides read TGTGCCAGCCTTCAGGCGGGAGGGCTGGAGACCCAGTACTTC.

The V call is TRBV7-2, the J call TRBJ2-1; TRBD2 is a possible D gene (6 bases). The CDR3 has 17 residues. Trimming stripped 2 bases from V and 0 bases from J, with 14 bases between. Germline V lookup: CDR1 SGHTA, CDR2 FQGNSA. The CDR3 reads CASSLRPRGGSYNEQFF. The CDR3 region has the DNA TGTGCCAGCAGCTTAAGGCCGCGGGGCGGCTCCTACAATGAGCAGTTCTTC.

The J gene is TRBJ1-2, the V gene TRBV5-1, with 10 bases matching TRBD1. This CDR3 is 14 amino acids long. Germline V gives CDR1 SGHRS, CDR2 YFSETQ. The junction had 10 bases not matched to a gene; V was cut back by 8 bases and J by 6 bases. The CDR3 nucleotides read TGCGCCAGTGGTCCGGGACAGGGGATTGATGGCTACACCTTC. This sequence encodes CASGPGQGIDGYTF.

The rearrangement uses TRBV5-1 and TRBJ2-3, with 10 bases identical to TRBD1. V gave up 9 bases and J gave up 2 bases; unmatched junction bases: 3. This CDR3 spans 13 amino acids. Germline V gives CDR1 SGHRS, CDR2 YFSETQ. CDR3 nucleotides: TGCGCCACCCGACAGGGGGCCACAGATACGCAGTATTTT. This encodes CATRQGATDTQYF. The entire variable domain, with the rest obtained from reference TRBV5-1 and TRBJ2-3, is as follows: KAGVTQTPRYLIKTRGQQVTLSCSPISGHRSVSWYQQTPGQGLQFLFEYFSETQRNKGNFPGRFSGRQFSNSRSEMNVSTLELGDSALYLCATRQGATDTQYFGPGTRLTVL.

The chain uses TRBV5-4 and TRBJ2-1; D perhaps matches TRBD2 (5 bases). CDR1 and CDR2 from the germline V gene are SGHNT and YYREEE (reference sequence). With 3 bases removed from V and 4 bases from J, the gap between germline ends came to 14 bases. This CDR3 region has 15 residues. CDR3 region: CASSYGVLPYNEQFF. The CDR3 DNA follows: TGTGCCAGCAGCTACGGGGTGCTACCTTACAATGAGCAGTTCTTC.

As regards this clone: At one end the junction does not follow the germline gene, possibly because of a read error. The CDR3 DNA reads TGTGCCAGCAGCTTATCGAACTACGGGCAGTACTTC. Amino acids: CASSLSNYGQYF. This rearrangement joins TRBV7-9 to TRBJ2-7; unclear D gene. Germline V lookup: CDR1 SEHNR, CDR2 FQNEAQ (reference sequence). The CDR3 extends over 12 amino acids.

Comment on this clone: A read error may account for a junction end that differs from germline. This chain links TRBV30 with TRBJ2-7, with TRBD1 matching over 11 bases. The CDR3 covers 14 residues. Germline loops: CDR1 GTSNPN, CDR2 SVGIG (reference sequence). The CDR3 nucleotides are TGTGCCGGGAGTTGGGACAGGGGGGGGGACGAGCAGTACTTC. Translated, it gives CAGSWDRGGDEQYF.

The V gene is TRBV5-1, the J gene TRBJ2-1; unclear D gene. The CDR3 is 14 residues long. CDR1 and CDR2 (germline): SGHRS, YFSETQ. V shed 4 bases and J shed 1 base, with 9 bases lying between them. The CDR3: CASSLGTSYNEQFF. CDR3 nucleotides: TGCGCCAGCAGCCTGGGTACTTCCTACAATGAGCAGTTCTTC.

Only one count was recorded for this clone. The V gene is TRBV10-2, the J gene TRBJ1-5, with D perhaps matching TRBD1 (6 bases). V lost 6 bases and J lost 11, with 20 bases in between. CDR1 and CDR2 (germline): WSHSY, SAAADI. The CDR3 contains 14 residues. CDR3 sequence reads: CASSVGQGVGTQHF. For the CDR3, the DNA is TGCGCCAGCAGCGTGGGACAAGGAGTAGGGACCCAGCATTTT.